Here is one TCR beta chain with its context. What it recognizes is unknown. These data come from a study of identifying expanded T cells in peripheral blood. Overall study results and limits: Clone count variance between approximately two-week samples rose with total template count.

Only in-frame clones appear in the TCRdb table, and some are missing; sequencing was by immunoSEQ multiplex PCR. The table has around 50,000 clones, approximately 89% seen once. During the collection period, no donor immune events like infections were recorded. Sequencing was performed on blood. This sequence originates from a person aged 18 to 70 in good health.

The CDR3 loop is CASSRLGLDEQYF. The DNA of the CDR3 is TGTGCCAGCAGCCGCTTGGGGCTTGACGAGCAGTACTTC. The V call is TRBV5-4, the J call TRBJ2-7; the D gene is possibly TRBD1 (5 bases). The CDR3 runs 13 residues. The germline gives CDR1 SGHNT, CDR2 YYREEE (reference sequence). Deletions cut 4 bases from V and 5 bases from J, with 13 bases between.